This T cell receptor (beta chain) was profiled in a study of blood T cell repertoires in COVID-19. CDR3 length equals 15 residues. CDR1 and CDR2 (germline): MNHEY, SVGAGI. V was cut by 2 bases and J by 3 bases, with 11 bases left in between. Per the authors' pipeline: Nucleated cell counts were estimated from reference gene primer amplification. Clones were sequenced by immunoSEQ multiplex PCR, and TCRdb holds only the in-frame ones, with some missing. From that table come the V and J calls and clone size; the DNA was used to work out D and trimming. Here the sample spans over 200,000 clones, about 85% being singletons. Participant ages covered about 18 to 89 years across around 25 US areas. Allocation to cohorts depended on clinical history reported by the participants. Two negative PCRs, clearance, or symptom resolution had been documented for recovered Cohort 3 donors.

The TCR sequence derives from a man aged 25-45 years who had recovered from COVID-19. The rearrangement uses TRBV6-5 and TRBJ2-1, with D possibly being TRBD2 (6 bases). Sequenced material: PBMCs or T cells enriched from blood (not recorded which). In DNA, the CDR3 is TGTGCCAGCAGTTACGGAACTAGCCGCTACAATGAGCAGTTCTTC. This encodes CASSYGTSRYNEQFF.